The next 22 T cell receptor beta chains were all read from a single sample in a study of somatic mutations in cytotoxic T cells in rheumatoid arthritis. Measured with immunoSEQ multiplex PCR; TCRdb has only the in-frame clones, and not every one. The sample has about 16,000 clones, roughly 79% seen once. Sequenced material: CD8+ T cells sorted from blood. These receptors were taken from an adult with rheumatoid arthritis.

The V call is TRBV27, the J call TRBJ2-7, with D possibly TRBD2 on 6 matching bases. There are 13 residues in the CDR3. Trimming left V 6 bases short and J 1 base short, with 10 bases between. CDR1 is MNHEY and CDR2 is SMNVEV in the germline V gene (reference sequence). The CDR3 nucleotides are TGTGCCAGCAGGGGGGGAGGTTCCTACGAGCAGTACTTC. Residues: CASRGGGSYEQYF.

The chain uses TRBV7-2 and TRBJ1-2; D unclear. The ends were cut back, 4 bases at V and 4 bases at J, with 16 bases in the middle. Germline V gene sequence: CDR1 SGHTA, CDR2 FQGNSA. The CDR3 is 15 residues long. CDR3 bases: TGTGCCAGCAGCTCCTCCGGAGGGTACGGCTATGGCTACACCTTC. Encoded protein: CASSSSGGYGYGYTF.

As concerns this clone: Distinct nucleotide sequences in the sample also encode this CDR3. The chain recombines TRBV7-8 with TRBJ2-7; perhaps TRBD2 as D (6 bases). Trimming pared 1 base from V and 0 bases from J, leaving 7 bases between. The CDR3 sequence is 14 residues long. CDR1 SGHVS and CDR2 FQNEAQ come from the germline V gene. CDR3 protein: CASSLGGDSYEQYF. CDR3 DNA: TGTGCCAGCAGCTTAGGCGGGGACTCCTACGAGCAGTACTTC. The full variable domain, in which reference TRBV7-8 and TRBJ2-7 provide the parts outside the CDR3, is GAGVSQSPRYKVAKRGQDVALRCDPISGHVSLFWYQQALGQGPEFLTYFQNEAQLDKSGLPSDRFFAERPEGSVSTLKIQRTQQEDSAVYLCASSLGGDSYEQYFGPGTRLTVT.

This clone was observed once. The J gene is TRBJ2-1, the V gene TRBV28; TRBD2 matches 11 bases. Germline CDR1 MDHEN, CDR2 SYDVKM. This CDR3 region has 14 residues. V gave up 8 bases and J gave up 3 bases; unmatched junction bases: 3. CDR3 sequence (DNA): TGTGCCAGCGGGACTAGCGGCATCTACAATGAGCAGTTCTTC. Encoded protein: CASGTSGIYNEQFF.

The rearrangement joins TRBV9 to TRBJ1-2; TRBD1 might be the D (5 bases). Trimming pared 4 bases from V and 4 bases from J, leaving 14 bases between. Germline assignment: CDR1 SGDLS and CDR2 YYNGEE. The CDR3 totals 14 residues. This chain's CDR3 is CASSPSRGSYGYTF. DNA for the CDR3: TGTGCCAGCAGCCCCTCCCGGGGGAGCTATGGCTACACCTTC.

The rearrangement uses TRBV9 and TRBJ1-2; no reliable D call. The length of the CDR3 is 13 residues. In germline, CDR1 is SGDLS, CDR2 YYNGEE. V was pared by 3 bases and J by 7 bases, with 13 bases between. CDR3 amino acids: CASSEGGEGGYTF. The CDR3 nucleotides are TGTGCCAGCAGCGAGGGAGGAGAGGGTGGCTACACCTTC. The complete variable domain, with remaining parts taken from reference TRBV9 and TRBJ1-2, reads DSGVTQTPKHLITATGQRVTLRCSPRSGDLSVYWYQQSLDQGLQFLIQYYNGEERAKGNILERFSAQQFPDLHSELNLSSLELGDSALYFCASSEGGEGGYTFGSGTRLTVV.

A few counts support this clone. The chain recombines TRBV10-3 with TRBJ1-5, with 10 bases that match TRBD1. The CDR3 extends over 14 amino acids. V dropped 11 bases and J dropped 0; count of bases not matched to a gene: 4. Germline-derived CDR1 and CDR2 are ENHRY and SYGVKD. The CDR3 spells CAGGTGDSNQPQHF. The CDR3 bases are TGTGCCGGCGGGACAGGGGATAGCAATCAGCCCCAGCATTTT.

The rearrangement links TRBV7-9 to TRBJ2-5; the match to TRBD1 covers 8 bases. The DNA matches TRBJ2-7 better at its end, which makes the J call doubtful. CDR1 and CDR2 from the germline V gene are SEHNR and FQNEAQ (reference sequence). The CDR3 extends over 15 amino acids. CDR3 nucleotides: TGTGCCAGCAGCTTAGCGCAGGGGGCCACCTACGAGCAGTACTTC. Translation gives CASSLAQGATYEQYF.

This chain connects TRBV6-6 to TRBJ1-2; 9 bases fit TRBD1. J lost 2 bases, V lost 1 base, and 5 bases had no gene match. Germline V CDR1 and CDR2: MNHNY, SVGAGI (reference sequence). The CDR3 runs to 16 residues. The CDR3 region has the DNA TGTGCCAGCAGTTACTTCCCGGGACAGGGCAACTATGGCTACACCTTC. Its protein is CASSYFPGQGNYGYTF.

The chain joins TRBV27 to TRBJ2-2, with 12 bases lining up with TRBD2. The CDR3 length is 16 residues. V lost 6 bases, J lost 5 bases, and 7 bases stayed unmatched. The germline gives CDR1 MNHEY, CDR2 SMNVEV (reference sequence). Here the CDR3 reads CASRLTSGRVTGELFF. As DNA, the CDR3 is TGTGCCAGCAGGCTGACTAGCGGGAGAGTTACCGGGGAGCTGTTTTTT.

The chain has TRBV10-3 and TRBJ2-3; TRBD2 agrees at 10 bases. Germline CDR1 reads ENHRY; CDR2 reads SYGVKD. V was pared by 5 bases and J by 3 bases, with 11 bases of the junction left unmatched. The CDR3 contains 17 residues. The CDR3, as DNA: TGTGCCATCAGTCCCCGGGCTAGCGGGAGTACAACAGATACGCAGTATTTT. Translating it yields CAISPRASGSTTDTQYF.

A few counts support this clone. This chain connects TRBV27 to TRBJ2-5; the match to TRBD1 covers 9 bases. CDR3 length equals 14 residues. The J segment lost 4 bases and the V segment lost 2 bases, leaving 2 bases of the junction unmatched. CDR1 and CDR2 (germline): MNHEY, SMNVEV (reference sequence). CDR3 in DNA: TGTGCCAGCAGTTTAATGGACAGGGGAGAGACCCAGTACTTC. As protein: CASSLMDRGETQYF.

About this clone itself: One junction end disagrees with the germline gene, perhaps due to a read error. The V call is TRBV11-2, the J call TRBJ1-5, with 11 positions matching TRBD1. CDR3 length: 15 amino acids. Per germline, CDR1 SGHAT and CDR2 FQNNGV. CDR3 coding DNA: TGTGCCAGCAGCCTATGGACAGGGGGCAACCAGCCCCAGCATTTT. It specifies CASSLWTGGNQPQHF.

The chain employs TRBV5-8 and TRBJ2-2, with a weak D call TRBD1 (5 bases). V lost 1 base, J lost 3 bases, and 10 bases lay in between. The CDR3 has 15 residues. CDR1 is SGHTS, CDR2 YDEGEE, per germline. The CDR3 DNA follows: TGTGCCAGCAGCTTGAGGGTAGGGGACACCGGGGAGCTGTTTTTT. Its translation: CASSLRVGDTGELFF.

This clone counts as medium-sized. The rearrangement joins TRBV4-2 to TRBJ2-2; 8 nucleotides line up with TRBD2. Trimming removed 4 bases from V and 3 bases from J; junction bases left unmatched: 10. This CDR3 has 17 amino acids. From germline, CDR1 is LGHNA and CDR2 YNFKEQ. CDR3 in amino acids: CASSPDWSGGYTGELFF. In DNA, the CDR3 is TGTGCCAGCAGCCCCGACTGGAGCGGGGGCTACACCGGGGAGCTGTTTTTT.

The chain links TRBV5-1 to TRBJ2-1, with 11 bases identical to TRBD2. Germline CDR1 SGHRS, CDR2 YFSETQ. The CDR3 consists of 16 residues. Losses at the gene ends were 1 base for V and 1 base for J; bases not matched to a gene: 1. CDR3 coding DNA: TGCGCCAGCAGCTTGACTAGCGGGAGTTCCTACAATGAGCAGTTCTTC. Protein: CASSLTSGSSYNEQFF.

This clone showed up just once. The V call is TRBV5-8, the J call TRBJ1-1; D gene uncertain. CDR1 and CDR2 from the germline V gene are SGHTS and YDEGEE. Trimming removed 0 bases at V and 1 base at J, with 4 bases between. There are 13 residues in the CDR3. The CDR3 DNA follows: TGTGCCAGCAGCTTGGCAGCGAACACTGAAGCTTTCTTT. As protein: CASSLAANTEAFF.

The chain carries TRBV4-3 and TRBJ2-1; a weak D match, TRBD2 (6 bases). This CDR3 is built from 12 residues. The germline V gene encodes CDR1 LGHNA and CDR2 YSLEER. Trimming shortened V by 4 bases and J by 8 bases, and 9 bases separated the two germline ends. The CDR3 nucleotides read TGCGCCAGCAGCCCTGGAGGGGATGAGCAGTTCTTC. Protein: CASSPGGDEQFF.

The chain recombines TRBV27 with TRBJ2-3; a weak D match, TRBD2 (5 bases). This CDR3 is 14 amino acids long. CDR1 and CDR2 from the germline V gene are MNHEY and SMNVEV (reference sequence). V gave up 2 bases and J gave up 6 bases, with 12 bases separating them. The CDR3 DNA reads TGTGCCAGCAGTTTAGGCGGGCCGGGGGATACGCAGTATTTT. Translated: CASSLGGPGDTQYF.

The rearrangement uses TRBV11-2 and TRBJ1-4, with D unclear. V was shortened by 4 bases and J by 5 bases, with 11 bases between the two germline ends. This CDR3 is built from 14 residues. Germline assignment: CDR1 SGHAT and CDR2 FQNNGV. The CDR3 region is CASSSRTANEKLFF. In DNA form, the CDR3 reads TGTGCCAGCAGCTCCAGGACTGCCAATGAAAAACTGTTTTTT.

The rearrangement joins TRBV7-6 to TRBJ2-1; TRBD1 aligns across 10 bases. This CDR3 spans 14 amino acids. CDR1 is SGHVS, CDR2 FNYEAQ, per germline. V shed 4 bases and J 7 bases; nucleotides not matched to a gene: 4. This chain's CDR3 is CASSSTGGKNEQFF. DNA of the CDR3: TGTGCCAGCAGCTCGACAGGGGGCAAGAATGAGCAGTTCTTC.

The CDR3 protein is CASSPGLAGGPGSYEQYF. The CDR3 DNA reads TGTGCCAGCAGCCCCGGACTAGCGGGAGGGCCGGGCTCCTACGAGCAGTACTTC. The chain joins TRBV7-6 to TRBJ2-7, with 15 bases matching TRBD2. CDR1 is SGHVS and CDR2 is FNYEAQ in the germline V gene. V was pared by 5 bases and J by 0 bases, with 8 bases of the junction left unmatched. The CDR3 contains 18 residues.